This record looks at one T cell receptor beta chain sequence and its context. The sample comes from a study of blood T cell repertoires in COVID-19. Germline-derived CDR1 and CDR2 are SGHRS and YFSETQ. CDR3 size: 13 residues. Trimming stripped 7 bases from V and 0 bases from J, with 10 bases between. Participants spanned ages about 18 to 89 years and resided in roughly 22 US areas. Membership in each cohort depended on participant-reported clinical history. No more than 2 weeks before study entry, exposed participants had met a case of COVID-19. As handled by the study authors: Amplification of reference gene primers provided the estimated nucleated cell counts. The table came from immunoSEQ multiplex PCR; TCRdb's copy has only in-frame clones and leaves some out. V, J and clone size are taken as reported in that table, and D and trimming were inferred from the DNA itself. The sample carries approximately 300,000 clones, approximately 91% recorded once.

This sequence was found in a woman aged 30 to 39 who had been exposed to COVID-19. The rearrangement links TRBV5-1 to TRBJ1-2; D possibly corresponds to TRBD1 (6 bases). Sequences were obtained from PBMCs or T cells enriched from blood (not recorded which). The DNA for the CDR3 is TGCGCCAGCGCGGACAGAGCTAACTATGGCTACACCTTC. It is translated as CASADRANYGYTF.